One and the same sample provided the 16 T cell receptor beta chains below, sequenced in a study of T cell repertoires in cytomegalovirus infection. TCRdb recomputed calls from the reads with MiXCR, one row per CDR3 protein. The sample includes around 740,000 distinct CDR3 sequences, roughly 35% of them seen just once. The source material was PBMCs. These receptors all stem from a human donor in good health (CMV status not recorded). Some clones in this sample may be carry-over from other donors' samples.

The DNA for the CDR3 is TGTGCCAGCCGATTCGGGACCCTAAATGAAAAACTGTTTTTT. Amino acid sequence: CASRFGTLNEKLFF. This chain uses TRBV2 with TRBJ1-4; D perhaps matches TRBD1 (5 bases). This CDR3 comprises 14 residues. V lost 8 bases and J 5 bases, leaving 15 bases between the germline ends. Germline assignment: CDR1 SNHLY and CDR2 FYNNEI.

This CDR3 reads CSARELGSPVSPLHF. CDR3 nucleotides: TGCAGTGCTAGAGAATTGGGGAGCCCCGTTTCACCCCTCCACTTT. The chain couples TRBV20-1 to TRBJ1-6; D unresolved. Deletions cut 0 bases from V and 9 bases from J, with 15 bases between. The germline V gene encodes CDR1 DFQATT and CDR2 SNEGSKA (reference sequence). The CDR3 is 15 amino acids.

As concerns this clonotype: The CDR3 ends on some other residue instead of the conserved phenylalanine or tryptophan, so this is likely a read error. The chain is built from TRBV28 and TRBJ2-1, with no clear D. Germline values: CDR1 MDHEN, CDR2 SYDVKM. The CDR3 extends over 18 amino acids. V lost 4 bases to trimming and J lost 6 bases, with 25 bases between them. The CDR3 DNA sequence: TGTGCCAGCAGTTCTCCAATTCTGGTCCCCCCCGCTGGCAATGAGCAGTTCTTA. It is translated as CASSSPILVPPAGNEQFL.

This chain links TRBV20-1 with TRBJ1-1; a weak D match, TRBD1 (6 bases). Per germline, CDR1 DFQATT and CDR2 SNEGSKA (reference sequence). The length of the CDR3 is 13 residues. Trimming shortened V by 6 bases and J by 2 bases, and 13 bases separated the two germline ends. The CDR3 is CSAGTPVNTEAFF. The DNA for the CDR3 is TGCAGTGCAGGGACACCTGTTAACACTGAAGCTTTCTTT.

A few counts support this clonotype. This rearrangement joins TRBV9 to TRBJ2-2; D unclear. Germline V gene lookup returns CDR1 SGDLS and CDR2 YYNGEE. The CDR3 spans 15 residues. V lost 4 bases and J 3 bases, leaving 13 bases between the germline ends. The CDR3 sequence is CASSSHSLYTGELFF. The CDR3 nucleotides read TGTGCCAGCAGCTCCCACAGTTTATACACCGGGGAGCTGTTTTTT. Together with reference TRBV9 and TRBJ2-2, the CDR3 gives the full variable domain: DSGVTQTPKHLITATGQRVTLRCSPRSGDLSVYWYQQSLDQGLQFLIQYYNGEERAKGNILERFSAQQFPDLHSELNLSSLELGDSALYFCASSSHSLYTGELFFGEGSRLTVL.

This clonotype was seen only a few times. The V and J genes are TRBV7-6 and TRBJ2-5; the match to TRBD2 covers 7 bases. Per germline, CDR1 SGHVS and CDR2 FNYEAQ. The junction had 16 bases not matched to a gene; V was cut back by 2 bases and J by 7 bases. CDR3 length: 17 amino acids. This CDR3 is CASSLPLAEGLRGTQYF. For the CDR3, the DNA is TGTGCCAGCAGCTTACCCCTAGCGGAGGGCTTGCGGGGGACCCAGTACTTC. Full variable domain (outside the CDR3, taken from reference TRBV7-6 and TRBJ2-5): GAGVSQSPRYKVTKRGQDVALRCDPISGHVSLYWYRQALGQGPEFLTYFNYEAQQDKSGLPNDRFSAERPEGSISTLTIQRTEQRDSAMYRCASSLPLAEGLRGTQYFGPGTRLLVL.

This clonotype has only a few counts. The CDR3 loop is CASSLTPDRDLTEAFF. CDR3 nucleotides: TGTGCCAGCAGCTTAACTCCGGACAGGGATCTGACTGAAGCTTTCTTT. The chain employs TRBV7-3 and TRBJ1-1, with 8 nucleotides matching TRBD1. J lost 5 bases, V lost 0 bases, and 8 bases had no gene match. Germline V gene sequence: CDR1 SGHTA, CDR2 FQGTGA. This CDR3 region has 16 residues.

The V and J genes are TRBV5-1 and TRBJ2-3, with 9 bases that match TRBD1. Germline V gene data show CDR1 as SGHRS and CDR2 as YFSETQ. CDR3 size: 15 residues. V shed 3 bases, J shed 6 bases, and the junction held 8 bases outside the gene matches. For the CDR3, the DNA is TGCGCCAGCAGCTCCAGGGGGACAGGGTCCGATACGCAGTATTTT. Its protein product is CASSSRGTGSDTQYF.

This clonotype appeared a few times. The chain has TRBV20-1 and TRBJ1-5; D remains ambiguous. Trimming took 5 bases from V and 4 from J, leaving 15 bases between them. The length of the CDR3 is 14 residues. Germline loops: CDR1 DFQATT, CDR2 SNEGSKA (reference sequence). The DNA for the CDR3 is TGCAGTGCTGGGCATGGGGTGGGTAATCAGCCCCAGCATTTT. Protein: CSAGHGVGNQPQHF.

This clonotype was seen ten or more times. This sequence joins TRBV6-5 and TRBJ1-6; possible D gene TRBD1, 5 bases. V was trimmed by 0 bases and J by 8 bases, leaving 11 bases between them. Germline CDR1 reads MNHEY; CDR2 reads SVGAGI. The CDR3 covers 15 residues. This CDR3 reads CASSYSTGGDSPLHF. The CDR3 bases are TGTGCCAGCAGTTACTCGACTGGGGGGGATTCACCCCTCCACTTT.

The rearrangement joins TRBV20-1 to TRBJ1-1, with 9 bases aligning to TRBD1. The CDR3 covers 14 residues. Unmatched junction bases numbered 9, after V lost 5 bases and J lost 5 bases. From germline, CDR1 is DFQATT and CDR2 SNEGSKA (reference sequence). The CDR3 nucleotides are TGCAGTGCTTACCACGGACAGGGGTGGACTGAAGCTTTCTTT. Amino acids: CSAYHGQGWTEAFF.

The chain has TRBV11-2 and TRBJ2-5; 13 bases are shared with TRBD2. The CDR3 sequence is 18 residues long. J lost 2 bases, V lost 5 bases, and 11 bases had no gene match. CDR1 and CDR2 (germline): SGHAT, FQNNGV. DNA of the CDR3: TGTGCCAGCAGCACCGGGACTAGCGGGACCTTTTTACAAGAGACCCAGTACTTC. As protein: CASSTGTSGTFLQETQYF.

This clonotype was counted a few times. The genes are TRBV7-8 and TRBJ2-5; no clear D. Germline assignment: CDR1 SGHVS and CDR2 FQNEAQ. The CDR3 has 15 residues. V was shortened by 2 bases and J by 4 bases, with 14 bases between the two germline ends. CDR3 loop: CASSLIISGRETQYF. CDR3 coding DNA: TGTGCCAGCAGCTTAATAATCTCCGGTCGAGAGACCCAGTACTTC.

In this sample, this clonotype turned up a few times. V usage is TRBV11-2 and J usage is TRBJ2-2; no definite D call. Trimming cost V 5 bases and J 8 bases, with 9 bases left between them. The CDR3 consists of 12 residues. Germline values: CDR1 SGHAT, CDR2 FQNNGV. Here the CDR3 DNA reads TGTGCCAGCAGCGGGCAGAAGGGGGAGCTGTTTTTT. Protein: CASSGQKGELFF.

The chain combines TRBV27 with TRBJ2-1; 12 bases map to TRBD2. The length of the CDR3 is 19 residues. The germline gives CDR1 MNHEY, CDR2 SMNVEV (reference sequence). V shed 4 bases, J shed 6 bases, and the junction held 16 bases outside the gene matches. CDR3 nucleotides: TGTGCCAGCAGTTACCGGGTGGGGCTAGCGGGAGGGCCTGGCAATGAGCAGTTCTTC. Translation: CASSYRVGLAGGPGNEQFF.

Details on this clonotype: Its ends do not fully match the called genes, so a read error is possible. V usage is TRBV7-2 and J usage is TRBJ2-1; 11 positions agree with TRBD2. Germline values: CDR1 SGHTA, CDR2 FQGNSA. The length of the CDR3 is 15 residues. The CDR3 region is CASSLTLAGDHEPFF. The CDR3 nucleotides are TGTGCCAGCAGCTTAACACTAGCGGGAGATCACGAGCCGTTCTTC.